A selection of T cell receptor beta chains follows, all from one sample in a study of PD-L1 blockade in urothelial cancer. TCRdb's table, derived via immunoSEQ multiplex PCR, lists solely in-frame clones and lacks some. The sample has 38,000 or so clones; about 85% are singletons. The sample in question was PBMCs, obtained around atezolizumab (anti-PD-L1) treatment. Receptors were obtained from an older man with urothelial cancer. CDR3s include the opening cysteine and the closing phenylalanine or tryptophan. Fields, in order: clone size, J gene, D gene, V gene, CDR3 DNA, CDR3 protein. D genes are given only for firm matches. A clone size is listed for some rows: how often the clone was seen (once, few, many), or a class if it is expanded.

. TRBJ1-1 TRBD1 TRBV9 TGTGCCAGCAGCGTAGGACAGGGACCCGCTGAAGCTTTCTTT CASSVGQGPAEAFF
. TRBJ2-3 . TRBV6-6 TGTGCCAGCAGTCACCGGGGGAGCACAGATACGCAGTATTTT CASSHRGSTDTQYF
few TRBJ2-2 . TRBV5-4 TGTGCCAGCAGCTTGTCCGTGAGTAGCACCGGGGAGCTGTTTTTT CASSLSVSSTGELFF
. TRBJ2-1 . TRBV6-5 TGTGCCAGCAGGACTAGCTCCTACAATGAGCAGTTCTTC CASRTSSYNEQFF
. TRBJ2-3 . TRBV28 TGTGCCAGCAGTTTGGGGCGCACCACAGATACGCAGTATTTT CASSLGRTTDTQYF
. TRBJ2-7 TRBD2 TRBV7-8 TGTGCCAGCAGCCCGACTAGCGGGGTCTACGAGCAGTACTTC CASSPTSGVYEQYF
. TRBJ2-1 TRBD2 TRBV7-2 TGTGCCAGCAGCTGGCTAGCGGGAGGTAATGAGCAGTTCTTC CASSWLAGGNEQFF
. TRBJ2-5 . TRBV4-1 TGCGCCAGCAGCCCCCAGGTATCGGAGACCCAGTACTTC CASSPQVSETQYF
few TRBJ2-2 . TRBV5-4 TGTGCCAGCAGCTTGTACAGGACGAACACCGGGGAGCTGTTTTTT CASSLYRTNTGELFF
. TRBJ2-1 TRBD1 TRBV11-3 TGTGCCAGCAGCTCCCCCCGACCGGGACAGGGCGGGAATGAGCAGTTCTTC CASSSPRPGQGGNEQFF
. TRBJ1-1 . TRBV5-1 TGCGCCAGCAGCTTGGGGGATCAGACAGTGAACACTGAAGCTTTCTTT CASSLGDQTVNTEAFF
once TRBJ2-2 TRBD2 TRBV18 TGTGCCAGCTCACCACGGGAGGGCACGAACACCGGGGAGCTGTTTTTT CASSPREGTNTGELFF
. TRBJ2-3 TRBD2 TRBV10-1 TGCGCCACCCGACCGGGACTAGCGGAGAATACGCAGTATTTT CATRPGLAENTQYF
. TRBJ2-7 . TRBV5-5 TGTGCCAGCAGCGCACAGGGTTACGAGCAGTACTTC CASSAQGYEQYF
. TRBJ2-7 TRBD1 TRBV5-1 TGCGCCAGCAGCTTGGGACAGGGGGCCTACGAGCAGTACTTC CASSLGQGAYEQYF
. TRBJ2-1 TRBD2 TRBV5-8 TGTGCCAGCAGCTTGACTAGCGGGCCGAACAATGAGCAGTTCTTC CASSLTSGPNNEQFF
. TRBJ2-1 . TRBV27 TGTGCCAGCAGTTTATTCCTAGAAGGCCATGAGCAGTTCTTC CASSLFLEGHEQFF
once TRBJ2-1 . TRBV19 TGTGCCAGTAGTATCATCATCCGGGGACTTCCGTTCTTC CASSIIIRGLPFF
once TRBJ2-5 . TRBV6-5 TGTGCCAGCAGTTACGGAGGGGGCGGAGGTGAGACCCAGTACTTC CASSYGGGGGETQYF
. TRBJ1-1 . TRBV27 TGTGCCAGCATCCCCACGGGGGGGGCGTGGACTGAAGCTTTCTTT CASIPTGGAWTEAFF